The 27 T cell receptor beta chains below were found in one sample sequenced in a study of blood T cell repertoires in COVID-19. The table came from immunoSEQ multiplex PCR; TCRdb's copy has only in-frame clones and leaves some out. This sample carries approximately 310,000 clones, around 84% of them seen once, and the ten largest clones take about 2%. The sequencing sample was made of PBMCs or T cells enriched from blood (not recorded which). All receptors come from a woman aged 25 to 39 who had been exposed to COVID-19.

This clone has only a few counts. This chain links TRBV3-1 (or the pseudogene TRBV3-2) with TRBJ1-5; D uncertain. Trimming took 1 base from V and 9 from J, leaving 13 bases between them. This CDR3 comprises 14 residues. Germline CDR1 and CDR2: LGHDT and YNNKEL (reference sequence). CDR3 DNA sequence: TGTGCCAGCAGCCAAGTCGGGGAGGACGGGCCCCAGCATTTT. Translating gives CASSQVGEDGPQHF.

The chain links TRBV30 to TRBJ1-4; D possibly corresponds to TRBD1 (5 bases). From germline, CDR1 is GTSNPN and CDR2 SVGIG (reference sequence). V lost 8 bases, J lost 10 bases, and 17 bases lay in between. This CDR3 contains 12 residues. In nucleotides, the CDR3 is TGTGCCGGGGCAAGCCCCGATGGAAAACTGTTTTTT. It codes for CAGASPDGKLFF.

The chain employs TRBV5-1 and TRBJ1-2; D ambiguous. V dropped 5 bases and J dropped 0 bases, with 14 bases sitting between them. The germline gives CDR1 SGHRS, CDR2 YFSETQ. The CDR3 length is 15 residues. CDR3: CASSTSGTANYGYTF. In nucleotides, the CDR3 is TGCGCCAGCAGTACCTCAGGAACTGCTAACTATGGCTACACCTTC.

Comments on this clone: Mismatch with germline at one junction end may stem from a read error. The chain joins TRBV7-7 to TRBJ2-5; 7 nucleotides match TRBD1. The CDR3 is 15 amino acids. Per germline, CDR1 SSHAT and CDR2 FNYEAQ (reference sequence). The CDR3 is CASSPEGRGQETQYF. CDR3 nucleotide sequence: TGTGCTAGCAGCCCCGAGGGCAGGGGGCAAGAGACCCAGTACTTC. Supplemented by reference TRBV7-7 and TRBJ2-5, the full variable domain reads GAGVSQSPRYKVTKRGQDVTLRCDPISSHATLYWYQQALGQGPEFLTYFNYEAQPDKSGLPSDRFSAERPEGSISTLTIQRTEQRDSAMYRCASSPEGRGQETQYFGPGTRLLVL.

The CDR3 protein is CASSQETPGTSGNTIYF. The CDR3 bases are TGTGCCAGCAGCCAAGAAACGCCGGGAACCTCTGGAAACACCATATATTTT. The chain is built from TRBV3-1 (or the pseudogene TRBV3-2) and TRBJ1-3; unclear D gene. Germline V gene sequence: CDR1 LGHDT, CDR2 YNNKEL (reference sequence). CDR3 length equals 17 residues. Trimming left V 0 bases short and J 0 bases short, with 12 bases between.

Here the CDR3 reads CASSLDSFSYNEQFF. Here the CDR3 DNA reads TGTGCCAGCAGCTTAGACAGCTTCTCCTACAATGAGCAGTTCTTC. This rearrangement joins TRBV7-2 to TRBJ2-1, with D uncertain. V lost 1 base and J 0 bases, leaving 7 bases between the germline ends. This CDR3 region has 15 residues. CDR1 SGHTA and CDR2 FQGNSA come from the germline V gene.

The rearrangement uses TRBV16 and TRBJ2-7, with TRBD2 matching 10 bases. With V trimmed by 4 bases and J by 7 bases, 7 bases remained unmatched. The CDR3 totals 14 residues. The germline gives CDR1 KGHSY, CDR2 FQNENV. The CDR3 DNA is TGTGCCAGCAGCCCACTAGCGGGATCTTCGGAGCAGTACTTC. It translates to CASSPLAGSSEQYF.

The V gene is TRBV2, the J gene TRBJ2-2; 7 bases are shared with TRBD1. The CDR3 is 14 residues long. Germline V gene sequence: CDR1 SNHLY, CDR2 FYNNEI. V was clipped by 3 bases and J by 5 bases; unmatched bases: 3. The CDR3 protein is CASSETGLTGELFF. In DNA form, the CDR3 reads TGTGCCAGCAGTGAGACAGGGCTAACCGGGGAGCTGTTTTTT. The variable domain in full, completed from reference TRBV2 and TRBJ2-2, reads EPEVTQTPSHQVTQMGQEVILRCVPISNHLYFYWYRQILGQKVEFLVSFYNNEISEKSEIFDDQFSVERPDGSNFTLKIRSTKLEDSAMYFCASSETGLTGELFFGEGSRLTVL.

V gene TRBV6-5 combines with J gene TRBJ2-7; 14 nucleotides match TRBD2. This CDR3 contains 14 residues. The V gene end was trimmed by 6 bases and the J gene end by 12 bases; junction bases not matched to a gene: 10. Germline CDR1 reads MNHEY; CDR2 reads SVGAGI. The CDR3 nucleotides read TGTGCCAGCAGGGTGACTAGCGGGGGGGCCAGTTCGTACTTC. As protein: CASRVTSGGASSYF.

The chain joins TRBV7-9 to TRBJ1-2; 10 nucleotides agree with TRBD1. The CDR3 spans 14 residues. V trimming: 4 bases; J trimming: 8 bases; junction bases outside the gene matches: 7. The germline gives CDR1 SEHNR, CDR2 FQNEAQ (reference sequence). CDR3 in amino acids: CASSSGTGVAGYTF. CDR3 sequence (DNA): TGTGCCAGCAGCTCCGGGACAGGGGTTGCCGGCTACACCTTC.

V is TRBV5-1 and J is TRBJ1-4, with TRBD1 identical over 10 bases. V gave up 4 bases and J gave up 8 bases; unmatched junction bases: 11. The germline V gene encodes CDR1 SGHRS and CDR2 YFSETQ. This CDR3 comprises 16 residues. This CDR3 is CASSRTGGDRGEKLFF. Written as DNA, the CDR3 is TGCGCCAGCAGCCGGACAGGGGGTGATAGAGGGGAAAAACTGTTTTTT.

The rearrangement joins TRBV5-6 to TRBJ2-7, with D tentatively TRBD2 (5 bases). This CDR3 has 12 amino acids. Trimming removed 3 bases from V and 7 bases from J, with 11 bases in between. The germline V gene encodes CDR1 SGHDT and CDR2 YYEEEE. The CDR3 loop reads CASSSRRSEQYF. CDR3 bases: TGTGCCAGCAGCTCAAGGAGGAGTGAGCAGTACTTC. The full variable domain, with the rest looked up from reference TRBV5-6 and TRBJ2-7, is DAGVTQSPTHLIKTRGQQVTLRCSPKSGHDTVSWYQQALGQGPQFIFQYYEEEERQRGNFPDRFSGHQFPNYSSELNVNALLLGDSALYLCASSSRRSEQYFGPGTRLTVT.

The chain is built from TRBV15 and TRBJ2-5, with D maybe TRBD2 (7 bases). This CDR3 has 15 amino acids. CDR1 and CDR2 from the germline V gene are LNHNV and YYDKDF (reference sequence). The ends were cut back, 6 bases at V and 4 bases at J, with 18 bases in the middle. The CDR3 coding sequence is TGTGCCACCAGAAGGGGGGGGACTGACGGAGAGACCCAGTACTTC. Amino acid sequence: CATRRGGTDGETQYF.

This clone was recorded only once. The V gene is TRBV11-2, the J gene TRBJ2-7; D gene ambiguous. Germline lookup yields CDR1 SGHAT and CDR2 FQNNGV. The CDR3 contains 14 residues. Trimming pared 3 bases from V and 0 bases from J, leaving 9 bases between. CDR3 region: CASSFGATSYEQYF. The CDR3 coding sequence is TGTGCCAGCAGCTTCGGTGCTACCTCCTACGAGCAGTACTTC.

Of note for this clone: Other DNA sequences in the same sample also yield this CDR3. The genes are TRBV12-3 or TRBV12-4 and TRBJ2-5; TRBD1 is a possible D gene (6 bases). V was shortened by 5 bases and J by 2 bases, with 9 bases between the two germline ends. The CDR3 has 13 amino acids. DNA of the CDR3: TGTGCCAGCAGTAGGGGGACACAAGAGACCCAGTACTTC. Its protein product is CASSRGTQETQYF.

The rearrangement links TRBV5-4 to TRBJ2-2, with D possibly TRBD2 on 6 matching bases. The length of the CDR3 is 13 residues. Germline V lookup: CDR1 SGHNT, CDR2 YYREEE (reference sequence). V was clipped by 9 bases and J by 5 bases, with 14 bases between them. CDR3 DNA: TGTGCCACCTTCGGGACTCCTACCGGGGAGCTGTTTTTT. Its protein is CATFGTPTGELFF.

This chain connects TRBV6-6 to TRBJ2-3; 7 bases are shared with TRBD1. Germline CDR1 MNHNY, CDR2 SVGAGI (reference sequence). The junction had 9 bases not matched to a gene; V was cut back by 4 bases and J by 8 bases. CDR3 size: 14 residues. The CDR3 here is CASSFDRVGGTQYF. The CDR3 DNA is TGTGCCAGCAGTTTCGACAGGGTAGGCGGTACGCAGTATTTT.

This chain links TRBV2 with TRBJ2-5, with 8 positions matching TRBD1. CDR3 length equals 15 residues. Germline trimming cut 2 bases from V and 7 bases from J; bases unmatched to any gene: 9. The germline CDR1 and CDR2 sequences are SNHLY and FYNNEI. The CDR3 DNA reads as TGTGCCAGCAGTGAAAGGACAGGGAGCGGTTCGACCCAGTACTTC. Translated: CASSERTGSGSTQYF.

The rearrangement joins TRBV7-2 to TRBJ1-5, with D tentatively TRBD1 (6 bases). Germline V gene lookup returns CDR1 SGHTA and CDR2 FQGNSA. The CDR3 covers 15 residues. V dropped 5 bases and J dropped 2 bases, with 13 bases sitting between them. The CDR3 region is CASSAGQLRNQPQHF. The CDR3 coding sequence is TGTGCCAGCAGCGCAGGACAGCTCCGCAATCAGCCCCAGCATTTT.

The genes are TRBV4-1 and TRBJ1-5, with D maybe TRBD1 (5 bases). From germline, CDR1 is MGHRA and CDR2 YSYEKL. The ends were cut back, 0 bases at V and 5 bases at J, with 14 bases in the middle. This CDR3 has 16 residues. The DNA for the CDR3 is TGCGCCAGCAGCCAAGAGGGGCAGGGCTGGGATCAGCCCCAGCATTTT. Protein product: CASSQEGQGWDQPQHF.

The V and J genes are TRBV19 and TRBJ1-1, with D maybe TRBD1 (6 bases). This CDR3 is 16 amino acids long. Germline-derived CDR1 and CDR2 are LNHDA and SQIVND (reference sequence). Trimming took off 3 bases at V and 1 base at J, with 15 bases between the two ends. Here the CDR3 DNA reads TGTGCCAGTAGTATTTTAGGGGGACTAAGGAACACTGAAGCTTTCTTT. Its translation is CASSILGGLRNTEAFF.

The CDR3 is CASRSRNEKLFF. Here the CDR3 DNA reads TGTGCCAGCAGATCCCGTAATGAAAAACTGTTTTTT. The rearrangement joins TRBV6-5 to TRBJ1-4, with unresolved D. V was clipped by 6 bases and J by 4 bases, with 6 bases between them. The CDR3 has 12 residues. Germline CDR1 reads MNHEY; CDR2 reads SVGAGI.

This rearrangement joins TRBV28 to TRBJ1-1; D might be TRBD1 (5 bases). CDR3 length: 11 amino acids. V dropped 11 bases and J dropped 6 bases, with 13 bases sitting between them. The germline CDR1 and CDR2 sequences are MDHEN and SYDVKM. The CDR3 DNA reads TGTGCCTCCAGGACACGGGCTGAAGCTTTCTTT. Its translation is CASRTRAEAFF. Filled out from reference TRBV28 and TRBJ1-1, the complete variable domain reads DVKVTQSSRYLVKRTGEKVFLECVQDMDHENMFWYRQDPGLGLRLIYFSYDVKMKEKGDIPEGYSVSREKKERFSLILESASTNQTSMYLCASRTRAEAFFGQGTRLTVV.

The chain employs TRBV27 and TRBJ2-7, with TRBD2 matching over 11 bases. V was clipped by 5 bases and J by 2 bases; unmatched bases: 5. Germline CDR1 is MNHEY and CDR2 is SMNVEV (reference sequence). This CDR3 region has 15 residues. The CDR3 reads CASSHSSGRAYEQYF. DNA for the CDR3: TGTGCCAGCAGTCACAGTAGCGGGAGGGCCTACGAGCAGTACTTC.

This chain connects TRBV4-3 to TRBJ1-6; 7 positions agree with TRBD1. Unmatched junction bases numbered 9, after V lost 1 base and J lost 6 bases. Germline V lookup: CDR1 LGHNA, CDR2 YSLEER. The CDR3 spans 17 residues. The CDR3 nucleotides are TGCGCCAGCAGCCAAGTTCCCCCGGGACAGTCTAATTCACCCCTCCACTTT. It codes for CASSQVPPGQSNSPLHF.

V gene TRBV19 combines with J gene TRBJ2-7, with D possibly matching TRBD2 (6 bases). Trimming pared 5 bases from V and 1 base from J, leaving 12 bases between. In germline, CDR1 is LNHDA, CDR2 SQIVND (reference sequence). This CDR3 comprises 14 residues. The CDR3 nucleotides read TGTGCCAGTAGTCAACGGGAGAAATCCTACGAGCAGTACTTC. It specifies CASSQREKSYEQYF. Looking up the rest from reference TRBV19 and TRBJ2-7 gives the full variable domain: DGGITQSPKYLFRKEGQNVTLSCEQNLNHDAMYWYRQDPGQGLRLIYYSQIVNDFQKGDIAEGYSVSREKKESFPLTVTSAQKNPTAFYLCASSQREKSYEQYFGPGTRLTVT.

V and J are TRBV5-1 and TRBJ2-1; 7 positions match TRBD2. V lost 0 bases, J lost 2 bases, and 2 bases stayed unmatched. Germline values: CDR1 SGHRS, CDR2 YFSETQ. The CDR3 sequence is 15 residues long. The CDR3 bases are TGCGCCAGCAGCTTGGCCAGCGGGGCCTACAATGAGCAGTTCTTC. This translates into CASSLASGAYNEQFF.